Described below is a single T cell receptor (beta chain) sequence and its context. It has no known antigen specificity. No base qualities exist here, and no much larger clone lies one base off it. The data were obtained in a study of post-analysis software for immune sequencing data (dated by TCRdb to about 2015). About the full investigation: Relapsing-remitting, secondary progressive and progressive-relapsing multiple sclerosis were recorded as disease courses, and subtype annotation was lacking for some patients. A subset of samples was prepared in parallel using single-end sample barcoding, then pooled and co-amplified after Illumina adapter ligation. The multiple sclerosis patient repertoires were compared with 11 previously published healthy control repertoires from donors aged roughly 6 to 25 years. The full study reports these points: The control group was slightly older than the multiple sclerosis patient group. Significantly higher frequencies in patients than in controls were found for about 5 TRBV segments, including TRBV5-6, TRBV5-1 and TRBV20-1. Direct clustering with F measure revealed strong co-clustering of samples prepared in the same batch, which led to a batch-effect correction. Compared with controls, multiple sclerosis patients had significantly lower normalized Chao1 diversity, a finding suggesting substantial peripheral T-cell clonal expansion.

The CDR3 contains 13 residues, cysteine and phenylalanine counted. Only the CDR3 portion is preserved as DNA: 39 bases, with reading frame beginning at the first base. Reading the germline V gene gives CDR1 SQVTM and CDR2 ANQGSEA. V and J lose 6 bases and 8 bases, and a span of 14 bases separates them. The library was built by means of PCR. TCRdb shows the sequencer as Illumina HiSeq 2500. To reduce PCR and sequencing biases, unique molecular identifiers were built into the TCR beta cDNA libraries. Per 1 to 10 million input T cells, approximately 500,000 cDNA molecules were obtained, such that each molecule approximated one T cell. The patient libraries were prepared and sequenced using the same protocol as the earlier healthy control dataset. Samples belonging to the same batch were prepared together, multiplexed and sequenced on a shared HiSeq lane. From the authors' description of their analysis: Raw barcoded reads were processed with MIGEC, and single-read molecular identifier groups were discarded before consensus assembly and CDR3 extraction. Clonotype tables were post-analysed with VDJtools, normalizing diversity by down-sampling all datasets to the smallest sample size. To correct batch-related cross-sample contamination, repertoire overlap clustering matched CDR3 amino acid sequences but not nucleotide sequences. Using fastp at Q25 and MiXCR, TCRdb reprocessed the public reads and kept productive beta chains. Rows merge per CDR3 protein into single entries with the most common DNA and genes. These V and J calls rely on TCRdb rather than the paper's analysis. In all, the sample holds around 180,000 distinct CDR3 sequences, and around 28% of those were seen once. The ten largest account for approximately 1.6% of the sample.

To demonstrate the VDJtools post-analysis software, TCR beta repertoires were profiled from the peripheral blood of 10 to 15 young patients with multiple sclerosis. The patients with multiple sclerosis were children and adolescents between about 6 and 16 years of age. Specimen: blood. This clonotype was sampled from a girl aged 5-17 years with multiple sclerosis. The chain links TRBV29-1 with TRBJ1-6; no D gene can be assigned with confidence. Read as DNA, the sequence is TGCAGCGTCTCCTGGGGAAATGATTCACCCCTCCACTTT. It specifies CSVSWGNDSPLHF.